Listed below are T cell receptor beta chains from one sample, sequenced in a study of T cells in Graves' hyperthyroidism and ophthalmopathy. TCRdb recomputed calls from the multiplex PCR reads with MiXCR, one row per CDR3 protein. The table records hundreds of thousands of distinct CDR3 sequences, 16% of them present only once. Source material: blood. The source is a woman aged 18-29 years with Graves' hyperthyroidism. The CDR3 runs from the conserved cysteine through the conserved F or W. Each record gives: D gene, V gene, clone size, J gene, CDR3 DNA, CDR3 protein. A D gene is named only where the DNA matches it firmly. Only part of the rows carry a size: once, few, many, or a class if the clone is expanded.

D: TRBD1
V: TRBV29-1
size: -
J: TRBJ1-1
DNA: TGCAGCCCTATCCTTGACAGGGGCAAGGGCACTGAAGCTTTCTTT
CDR3: CSPILDRGKGTEAFF

D: -
V: TRBV20-1
size: many
J: TRBJ2-7
DNA: TGCAGTGCTAGTCCTGGACACACCTACGAGCAGTACTTC
CDR3: CSASPGHTYEQYF

D: -
V: TRBV6-5
size: few
J: TRBJ2-7
DNA: TGTGCCAGCAGTTACCGCGATCGATCCCCTTCGGTTTACGAGCAGTACTTC
CDR3: CASSYRDRSPSVYEQYF

D: TRBD1
V: TRBV10-3
size: once
J: TRBJ1-6
DNA: TGTGCCATCAGGCAATCACAGGGGATCGATAATTCACCCCTCCACTTT
CDR3: CAIRQSQGIDNSPLHF

D: -
V: TRBV5-1
size: few
J: TRBJ2-1
DNA: TGCGCCAGCAGCCCGCGATCCGACTACAATGAGCAGTTCTTC
CDR3: CASSPRSDYNEQFF

D: -
V: TRBV6-2/TRBV6-3
size: many
J: TRBJ2-1
DNA: TGTGCCAGCAGTTACTCGATCCCAACGGGAAGCTCCTACAATGAGCAGTTCTTC
CDR3: CASSYSIPTGSSYNEQFF

D: TRBD2
V: TRBV6-6
size: many
J: TRBJ2-1
DNA: TGTGCCAGCAGTTACTCGAGTAGCGGGTTCGGGGATGAGCAGTTCTTC
CDR3: CASSYSSSGFGDEQFF

D: -
V: TRBV5-6
size: few
J: TRBJ1-1
DNA: TGTGGCAGCAAGGGGGGGGCAATGAACACTGAAGCTTTCTTT
CDR3: CGSKGGAMNTEAFF

D: -
V: TRBV14
size: few
J: TRBJ2-7
DNA: TGTGCCAGCAGCCCCAACCGGGTTGTCAACGAGCAGTACTTC
CDR3: CASSPNRVVNEQYF

D: -
V: TRBV7-9
size: -
J: TRBJ2-7
DNA: TGTGCCAGCAGCCCGGGGGAGACCTACGAGCAGTACTTC
CDR3: CASSPGETYEQYF

D: TRBD2
V: TRBV6-2/TRBV6-3
size: few
J: TRBJ2-3
DNA: TGTGCCAGCAGGTGGGGACTAGCGGACACAGATACGCAGTATTTT
CDR3: CASRWGLADTDTQYF

D: -
V: TRBV28
size: many
J: TRBJ2-1
DNA: TGTGCCAGCAGTTTAAAGGTTGAGCAGTTCTTC
CDR3: CASSLKVEQFF

D: -
V: TRBV20-1
size: many
J: TRBJ2-1
DNA: TGCAGTGCTAGAGGCCCTAGCACCTACAATGAGCAGTTCTTC
CDR3: CSARGPSTYNEQFF

D: -
V: TRBV15
size: -
J: TRBJ1-2
DNA: TGTGCCACCAGCAGCGCGGTATTGGGCTACACCTTC
CDR3: CATSSAVLGYTF

D: -
V: TRBV2
size: -
J: TRBJ1-6
DNA: TGTGCCAGCAGTGAAAAGCGGGGACGGGGTAGCTCCTATAATTCACCCCTCCACTTT
CDR3: CASSEKRGRGSSYNSPLHF

D: -
V: TRBV19
size: -
J: TRBJ1-2
DNA: TGTGCCAGTAGTATGAGAGGGCAGGGGAATATTTTGGGCTATGGCTACACCTTC
CDR3: CASSMRGQGNILGYGYTF

D: -
V: TRBV7-3
size: -
J: TRBJ2-2
DNA: TGTGCCAGCAGCCCGGGGAGTGACACCGGGGAGCTGTTTTTT
CDR3: CASSPGSDTGELFF

D: -
V: TRBV7-2
size: many
J: TRBJ2-3
DNA: TGTGCCAGCAGCTTTGGGCGGGGAGATACGCAGTATTTT
CDR3: CASSFGRGDTQYF

D: -
V: TRBV25-1
size: few
J: TRBJ1-1
DNA: TGTGCCAGCAGTGAAACCCTGACCCCGACAGGTCCCCTTGCTTTCTTT
CDR3: CASSETLTPTGPLAFF

D: -
V: TRBV20-1
size: once
J: TRBJ1-4
DNA: TGCAGTGCCGCCCGGACAGCTAATGAAAAACTGTTTTTT
CDR3: CSAARTANEKLFF

D: TRBD2
V: TRBV6-1
size: many
J: TRBJ2-1
DNA: TGTGCCAGCAACCCCCGGGGGCTAGCGGGATACAATGAGCAGTTCTTC
CDR3: CASNPRGLAGYNEQFF

D: -
V: TRBV6-1
size: few
J: TRBJ2-7
DNA: TGTGCCAGCACCGTACAGGGCGGAAGCTCCTACGAGCAGTACTTC
CDR3: CASTVQGGSSYEQYF

D: -
V: TRBV9
size: -
J: TRBJ1-6
DNA: TGTGCCAGCAGTACCGGGCAAACAAGATCACCCCTCCACTTT
CDR3: CASSTGQTRSPLHF

D: -
V: TRBV2
size: many
J: TRBJ2-5
DNA: TGTGCCAGCAGGCGCGGGACGACGTCTTGGACCCAGTACTTC
CDR3: CASRRGTTSWTQYF

D: -
V: TRBV18
size: -
J: TRBJ2-7
DNA: TGTGCCAGCTCACCACGCCAGACAAGCTCCTACGAGCAGTACTTC
CDR3: CASSPRQTSSYEQYF

D: -
V: TRBV4-2
size: -
J: TRBJ1-6
DNA: TGTGCCAGCAGCGACCTGGACAGTAGTAATTCACCCCTCCACTTT
CDR3: CASSDLDSSNSPLHF

D: TRBD2
V: TRBV7-9
size: -
J: TRBJ2-3
DNA: TGTGCCAGCAGCTTAAAGGGCGGGGGGGCCACAGATACGCAGTATTTT
CDR3: CASSLKGGGATDTQYF

D: TRBD2
V: TRBV7-3
size: -
J: TRBJ2-3
DNA: TGTGCCAGCAGCCCGACTAGCGGGGGGCCGCTGAGCACAGATACGCAGTATTTT
CDR3: CASSPTSGGPLSTDTQYF

D: TRBD1
V: TRBV9
size: few
J: TRBJ1-3
DNA: TGTGCCAGCAGCGTAGAGGTGACAGGGGGCAGAAACACCATATATTTT
CDR3: CASSVEVTGGRNTIYF

D: -
V: TRBV4-1
size: -
J: TRBJ2-7
DNA: TGCGCCAGCAGCCAAGTTGGAGCAGGGAACTACGAGCAGTACTTC
CDR3: CASSQVGAGNYEQYF

D: -
V: TRBV18
size: few
J: TRBJ1-5
DNA: TGTGCCAGCTCACCTCGGACAGACAATCAGCCCCAGCATTTT
CDR3: CASSPRTDNQPQHF

D: -
V: TRBV5-1
size: many
J: TRBJ1-6
DNA: TGCGCCAGCAGCTTGGGGGACAATAATTCACCCCTCCACTTT
CDR3: CASSLGDNNSPLHF

D: -
V: TRBV19
size: -
J: TRBJ1-3
DNA: TGTGCCAGTACCCGCGCGTCAGGAAACACCATATATTTT
CDR3: CASTRASGNTIYF

D: -
V: TRBV11-2
size: -
J: TRBJ2-5
DNA: TGTGCCAGCAGCCCCAGAACGCGGGGGCCGTCAGAGACCCAGTACTTC
CDR3: CASSPRTRGPSETQYF

D: -
V: TRBV20-1
size: many
J: TRBJ2-2
DNA: TGCAGTGCTAGACCCTTATTGGGAACGAACACCGGGGAGCTGTTTTTT
CDR3: CSARPLLGTNTGELFF

D: -
V: TRBV12-3/TRBV12-4
size: many
J: TRBJ1-1
DNA: TGTGCCAGCAGTTTAGCTGGAGGGAACACTGAAGCTTTCTTT
CDR3: CASSLAGGNTEAFF

D: -
V: TRBV6-5
size: many
J: TRBJ1-1
DNA: TGTGCCAGCAGTTACTCGGGCGGTAGGAACACTGAAGCTTTCTTT
CDR3: CASSYSGGRNTEAFF

D: TRBD2
V: TRBV3-1
size: many
J: TRBJ2-5
DNA: TGTGCCAGCAGCCAAGGAGCAAGCGGGGCGCAGGAGACCCAGTACTTC
CDR3: CASSQGASGAQETQYF

D: TRBD1
V: TRBV29-1
size: many
J: TRBJ1-1
DNA: TGCAGCTTAGGACAGGGTGAAACTGAAGCTTTCTTT
CDR3: CSLGQGETEAFF

D: TRBD1
V: TRBV5-4
size: few
J: TRBJ2-7
DNA: TGTGCCAGCAGCCTCCGGGACAGGGGGGAGTATAGGTACTACGAGCAGTACTTC
CDR3: CASSLRDRGEYRYYEQYF